The clone carrying this T cell receptor beta chain has only a few counts. This sample's TCRbeta library carried unique molecular identifier barcodes. TCRdb used MiXCR to reprocess the PCR reads, holding one entry per CDR3 protein. The sample records some 500,000 distinct CDR3 sequences, roughly 18% being singletons. The CDR3 is 13 residues long. Germline CDR1 reads SQVTM; CDR2 reads ANQGSEA. The V gene end was trimmed by 2 bases and the J gene end by 7 bases; junction bases not matched to a gene: 7. These data originate in a study of T-cell reconstitution after alpha-beta-depleted transplantation in children.

The sample in question was PBMCs from the stem cell graft donor, obtained from the stem cell graft. The sequence derives from a human donor who donated a stem cell graft to a child with acute lymphoblastic leukemia. This chain joins TRBV29-1 and TRBJ1-2, with 7 bases matching TRBD1. This chain's CDR3 is CSVESGGSAGYTF. DNA of the CDR3: TGCAGCGTTGAATCAGGGGGAAGTGCTGGCTACACCTTC.